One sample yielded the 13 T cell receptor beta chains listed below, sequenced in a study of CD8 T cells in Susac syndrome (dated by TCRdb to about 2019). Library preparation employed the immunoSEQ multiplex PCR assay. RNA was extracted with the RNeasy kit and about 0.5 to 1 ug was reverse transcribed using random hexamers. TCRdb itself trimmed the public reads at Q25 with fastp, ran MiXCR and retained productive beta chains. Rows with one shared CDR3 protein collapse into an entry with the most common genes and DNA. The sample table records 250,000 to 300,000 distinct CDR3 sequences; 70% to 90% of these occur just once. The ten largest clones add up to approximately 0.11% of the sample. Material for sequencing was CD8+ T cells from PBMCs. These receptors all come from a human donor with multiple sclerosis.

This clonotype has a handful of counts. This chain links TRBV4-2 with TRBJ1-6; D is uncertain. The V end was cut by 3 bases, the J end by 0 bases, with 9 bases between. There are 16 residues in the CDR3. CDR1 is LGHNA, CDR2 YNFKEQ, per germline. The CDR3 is CASSHLSSSYNSPLHF. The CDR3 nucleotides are TGTGCCAGCAGCCACCTATCGAGCTCCTATAATTCACCCCTCCACTTT.

CDR3: CASSLSGELEFGEQFF. Written as DNA, the CDR3 is TGTGCCAGCAGTTTGAGTGGCGAGTTGGAGTTCGGTGAGCAGTTCTTC. The rearrangement uses TRBV28 and TRBJ2-1; no definite D call. V was cut by 3 bases and J by 9 bases, with 21 bases left in between. The CDR3 extends over 16 amino acids. Per germline, CDR1 MDHEN and CDR2 SYDVKM. Full variable domain (remainder filled in from reference TRBV28 and TRBJ2-1): DVKVTQSSRYLVKRTGEKVFLECVQDMDHENMFWYRQDPGLGLRLIYFSYDVKMKEKGDIPEGYSVSREKKERFSLILESASTNQTSMYLCASSLSGELEFGEQFFGPGTRLTVL.

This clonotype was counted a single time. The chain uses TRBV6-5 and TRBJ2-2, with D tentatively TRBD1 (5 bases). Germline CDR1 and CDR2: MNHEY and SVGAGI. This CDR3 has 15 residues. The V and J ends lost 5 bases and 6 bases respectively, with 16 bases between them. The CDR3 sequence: CASSPAGFGAGELFF. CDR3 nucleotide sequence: TGTGCCAGCAGTCCCGCAGGGTTTGGGGCCGGGGAGCTGTTTTTT.

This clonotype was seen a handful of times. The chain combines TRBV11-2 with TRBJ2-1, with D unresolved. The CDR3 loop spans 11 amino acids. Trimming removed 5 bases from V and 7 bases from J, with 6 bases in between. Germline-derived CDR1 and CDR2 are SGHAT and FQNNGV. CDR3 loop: CASSKANEQFF. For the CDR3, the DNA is TGTGCCAGCAGCAAGGCTAATGAGCAGTTCTTC.

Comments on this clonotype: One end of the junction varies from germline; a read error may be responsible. The CDR3 region is CATRGTGYEKPFF. The CDR3 DNA sequence: TGTGCCACCAGGGGGACAGGGTATGAAAAACCGTTTTTT. This rearrangement joins TRBV15 to TRBJ1-4; 9 positions agree with TRBD1. There are 13 residues in the CDR3. In germline, CDR1 is LNHNV, CDR2 YYDKDF (reference sequence).

The CDR3 DNA reads TGCAGCGTTGAAGAGCGAAGGAACAGGGCAACTGGGGCCAACGTCCTGACTTTC. Protein sequence: CSVEERRNRATGANVLTF. The J gene is TRBJ2-6, the V gene TRBV29-1, with a possible D match to TRBD1 (6 bases). Trimming cost V 0 bases and J 2 bases, with 17 bases left between them. Germline V lookup: CDR1 SQVTM, CDR2 ANQGSEA. The CDR3 length is 18 residues.

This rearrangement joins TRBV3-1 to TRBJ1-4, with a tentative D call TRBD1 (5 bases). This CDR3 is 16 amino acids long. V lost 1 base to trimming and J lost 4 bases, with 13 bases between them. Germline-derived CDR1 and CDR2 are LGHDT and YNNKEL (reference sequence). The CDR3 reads CASSQGTRAINEKLFF. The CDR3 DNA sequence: TGTGCCAGCAGCCAAGGGACAAGGGCGATTAATGAAAAACTGTTTTTT.

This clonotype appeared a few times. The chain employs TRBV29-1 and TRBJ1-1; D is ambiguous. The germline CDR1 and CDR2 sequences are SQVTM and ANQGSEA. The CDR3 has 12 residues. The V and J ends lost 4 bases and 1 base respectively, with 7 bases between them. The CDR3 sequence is CSVVGENTEAFF. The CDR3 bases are TGCAGCGTTGTCGGAGAGAACACTGAAGCTTTCTTT.

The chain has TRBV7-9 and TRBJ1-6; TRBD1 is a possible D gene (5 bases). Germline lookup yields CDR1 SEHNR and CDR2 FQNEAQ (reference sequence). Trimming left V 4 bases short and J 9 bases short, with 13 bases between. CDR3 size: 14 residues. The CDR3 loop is CASSSALRGSPLHF. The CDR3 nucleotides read TGTGCCAGCAGCTCCGCCCTAAGGGGTTCACCCCTCCACTTT.

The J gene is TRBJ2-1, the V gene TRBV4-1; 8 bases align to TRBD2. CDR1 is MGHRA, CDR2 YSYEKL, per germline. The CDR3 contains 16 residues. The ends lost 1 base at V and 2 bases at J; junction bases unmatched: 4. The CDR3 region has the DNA TGCGCCAGCAGCCAAGGGACTAGCAGGCCCTACAATGAGCAGTTCTTC. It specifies CASSQGTSRPYNEQFF.

The CDR3: CASSEPSGRHYTGELFF. CDR3 nucleotide sequence: TGTGCCAGCAGCGAACCTAGCGGGAGGCACTACACCGGGGAGCTGTTTTTT. The V and J genes are TRBV9 and TRBJ2-2, with TRBD2 matching 11 bases. Looked up from germline, CDR1 is SGDLS and CDR2 is YYNGEE. The V segment lost 3 bases and the J segment 3 bases; nucleotides outside the gene matches: 7. The CDR3 consists of 17 residues.

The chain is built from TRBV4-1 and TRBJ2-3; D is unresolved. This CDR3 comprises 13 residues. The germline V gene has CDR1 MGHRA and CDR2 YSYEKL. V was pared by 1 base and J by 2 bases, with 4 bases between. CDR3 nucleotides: TGCGCCAGCAGCCAAGGGCTCACAGATACGCAGTATTTT. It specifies CASSQGLTDTQYF.

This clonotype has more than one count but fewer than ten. The CDR3 reads CSAEAYRLGGIGYEQYF. The CDR3 region has the DNA TGCAGCGCCGAAGCCTACAGGCTTGGGGGCATAGGATACGAGCAGTACTTC. V and J are TRBV29-1 and TRBJ2-7, with D tentatively TRBD1 (6 bases). The ends were cut back, 7 bases at V and 4 bases at J, with 29 bases in the middle. There are 17 residues in the CDR3. Germline lookup yields CDR1 SQVTM and CDR2 ANQGSEA.